This is a list of T cell receptor beta chains from one sample in a study of blood T cell repertoires in COVID-19. Only in-frame clones appear in the TCRdb table, and some are missing; sequencing was by immunoSEQ multiplex PCR. Of 25,000 to 35,000 clones in the sample, around 87% were seen once. The sequenced sample was peripheral blood. These receptors all come from a man between 60 and 75 years old with active COVID-19. CDR3s include the opening cysteine and the closing phenylalanine or tryptophan. Fields, in order: clone size, J gene, V gene, D gene, CDR3 protein, CDR3 DNA. A D gene is named only where the DNA matches it firmly. Size values are once, few and many counts, or a class for expanded clones, and some rows have none.

NA	TRBJ2-5	TRBV5-4	NA	CASSPDPGETQYF	TGTGCCAGCAGCCCGGACCCGGGGGAGACCCAGTACTTC
NA	TRBJ1-6	TRBV30	NA	CAWSAQADSPLHF	TGTGCCTGGAGTGCCCAGGCCGATTCACCCCTCCACTTT
NA	TRBJ2-2	TRBV15	TRBD2	CATSPASGGTGELFF	TGTGCCACCAGTCCCGCTAGCGGGGGAACCGGGGAGCTGTTTTTT
NA	TRBJ2-7	TRBV27	TRBD1	CASLKGDRGREQYF	TGTGCCAGCCTAAAGGGGGACAGGGGTCGCGAGCAGTACTTC
NA	TRBJ2-7	TRBV4-2	NA	CASSQDSTLPSYEQYF	TGTGCCAGCAGCCAAGATAGCACTTTACCTTCCTACGAGCAGTACTTC
NA	TRBJ1-1	TRBV6-1	NA	CASSEEPKRDTEAFF	TGTGCCAGCAGTGAAGAACCAAAGAGGGACACTGAAGCTTTCTTT
NA	TRBJ1-1	TRBV5-1	NA	CASSFSGNTEAFF	TGCGCCAGCAGCTTTTCGGGAAACACTGAAGCTTTCTTT
once	TRBJ1-4	TRBV30	NA	CAWSVQGVEEKLFF	TGTGCCTGGAGTGTCCAAGGGGTTGAGGAAAAACTGTTTTTT
NA	TRBJ2-2	TRBV4-3	NA	CASSQGVHGTGNTGELFF	TGCGCCAGCAGCCAAGGGGTGCACGGGACTGGAAACACCGGGGAGCTGTTTTTT
NA	TRBJ2-3	TRBV19	TRBD1	CGSRQGKDTQYF	TGTGGGTCAAGACAGGGAAAAGATACGCAGTATTTT
NA	TRBJ1-2	TRBV7-2	NA	CASSLEPRDYGYTF	TGTGCCAGCAGCTTAGAACCCCGCGACTATGGCTACACCTTC
NA	TRBJ2-2	TRBV4-3	NA	CASSQEWRPVTGELFF	TGCGCCAGCAGCCAAGAGTGGAGGCCTGTCACCGGGGAGCTGTTTTTT
NA	TRBJ1-1	TRBV18	NA	CASSLGAGGTEAFF	TGTGCCAGCTCACTGGGTGCAGGAGGCACTGAAGCTTTCTTT
NA	TRBJ2-1	TRBV28	TRBD2	CASRPTLAGNNEQFF	TGTGCCAGCAGACCGACCTTAGCGGGGAACAATGAGCAGTTCTTC
NA	TRBJ1-4	TRBV5-6	NA	CASSLVQATNEKLFF	TGTGCCAGCAGCTTGGTACAAGCAACTAATGAAAAACTGTTTTTT
NA	TRBJ2-1	TRBV30	NA	CASRGYNEQFF	TGTGCCTCCCGCGGCTACAATGAGCAGTTCTTC
few	TRBJ1-6	TRBV4-1	TRBD1	CASSQPGGNSPLHF	TGCGCCAGCAGCCAGCCAGGGGGGAATTCACCCCTCCACTTT
NA	TRBJ1-1	TRBV19	NA	CASSIERQTEAFF	TGTGCCAGTAGTATTGAGCGGCAGACTGAAGCTTTCTTT
NA	TRBJ2-4	TRBV3-1/TRBV3-2	NA	CASSLLGAGPGNIQYF	TGTGCCAGCAGCCTCCTAGGGGCGGGGCCCGGAAACATTCAGTACTTC
NA	TRBJ2-3	TRBV19	NA	CASSFIQPDTQYF	TGTGCCAGTAGTTTCATACAGCCAGATACGCAGTATTTT
NA	TRBJ2-5	TRBV6-5	NA	CASTSSETQYF	TGTGCCAGCACCTCTTCCGAGACCCAGTACTTC
NA	TRBJ2-1	TRBV5-6	NA	CASTPSPQVGNEQFF	TGTGCCAGCACCCCCTCCCCCCAGGTGGGCAATGAGCAGTTCTTC
NA	TRBJ1-2	TRBV9	TRBD1	CASSVARQGGYGYTF	TGTGCCAGCAGCGTAGCCCGACAGGGAGGCTATGGCTACACCTTC
once	TRBJ2-5	TRBV19	NA	CASSIKETQYF	TGTGCCAGTAGTATTAAAGAGACCCAGTACTTC
NA	TRBJ1-1	TRBV5-4	NA	CASSSGSDTEAFF	TGTGCCAGCAGCTCGGGGTCGGACACTGAAGCTTTCTTT
NA	TRBJ1-6	TRBV2	NA	CASSDGGTNSPLHF	TGTGCCAGCAGTGACGGAGGAACAAATTCACCCCTCCACTTT
NA	TRBJ1-2	TRBV6-1	NA	CASSEEGGTSGYTF	TGTGCCAGCAGTGAAGAGGGGGGGACATCGGGCTACACCTTC
NA	TRBJ1-5	TRBV18	NA	CASSPQGAPGQPQHF	TGTGCCAGCTCACCACAAGGGGCGCCGGGTCAGCCCCAGCATTTT
NA	TRBJ2-5	TRBV4-1	NA	CASSLSRGRQETQYF	TGCGCCAGCAGCCTCTCCAGGGGAAGGCAAGAGACCCAGTACTTC
once	TRBJ2-3	TRBV2	NA	CASEMGGLTDTQYF	TGTGCCAGCGAAATGGGCGGACTCACGGATACGCAGTATTTT
NA	TRBJ1-1	TRBV10-3	NA	CAISKERGNTEAFF	TGTGCCATCAGTAAAGAACGAGGGAACACTGAAGCTTTCTTT
NA	TRBJ2-1	TRBV5-1	NA	CASSLTRGRGSYNEQFF	TGCGCCAGCAGCTTAACTCGTGGCCGGGGCTCCTACAATGAGCAGTTCTTC
NA	TRBJ2-5	TRBV9	TRBD1	CASSVGGQGAQETQYF	TGTGCCAGCAGCGTAGGGGGACAGGGGGCCCAAGAGACCCAGTACTTC